What follows are 26 T cell receptor beta chains derived from one specimen sequenced in a study of T cells in Graves' hyperthyroidism and ophthalmopathy. TCR beta CDR3 sequences were amplified from RNA transcripts. The HTBI primer set drove a first-round RT-PCR of the TCR CDR3. TCRdb re-derived calls from the multiplex PCR reads in MiXCR, one entry per CDR3 protein. The repertoire holds a few hundred thousand distinct CDR3 sequences, with more than 15% as singletons. Sequencing input: blood. The receptors were gathered from a woman aged 40 to 49 with Graves' ophthalmopathy.

This clonotype came up a few times. This rearrangement joins TRBV20-1 to TRBJ1-5; D may be TRBD1 (6 bases). Per germline, CDR1 DFQATT and CDR2 SNEGSKA (reference sequence). There are 15 residues in the CDR3. The germline V and J ends were trimmed by 5 bases and 0 bases, with 14 bases remaining between them. DNA for the CDR3: TGCAGTGCTGTCGACAGGATCCATAGCAATCAGCCCCAGCATTTT. Translation gives CSAVDRIHSNQPQHF.

This clonotype was detected only a few times. The rearrangement uses TRBV6-1 and TRBJ1-5; 7 bases align to TRBD1. Losses at the gene ends were 9 bases for V and 0 bases for J; bases not matched to a gene: 5. Germline CDR1 is MNHNS and CDR2 is SASEGT. This CDR3 has 14 residues. The CDR3 bases are TGTGCCAGTACGACAGGGTATAGCAATCAGCCCCAGCATTTT. Amino acid sequence: CASTTGYSNQPQHF.

This clonotype occurred a few times. The genes are TRBV2 and TRBJ1-6; 10 bases map to TRBD1. The CDR3 consists of 15 residues. The V and J ends lost 7 bases and 4 bases, in that order; junction bases with no gene match: 4. CDR1 SNHLY and CDR2 FYNNEI come from the germline V gene. The CDR3 sequence: CASKPDRGYNSPLHF. The CDR3 region has the DNA TGTGCCAGCAAACCGGACAGGGGGTATAATTCACCCCTCCACTTT.

In its sample, this clonotype was seen many times. The chain has TRBV20-1 and TRBJ2-3, with 8 positions matching TRBD2. The germline CDR1 and CDR2 sequences are DFQATT and SNEGSKA (reference sequence). This CDR3 comprises 17 residues. V lost 3 bases to trimming and J lost 4 bases; unmatched junction nucleotides: 15. The CDR3: CSASMRAGAVLADTQYF. For the CDR3, the DNA is TGCAGTGCTAGTATGCGAGCGGGGGCGGTTCTCGCAGATACGCAGTATTTT.

The V and J genes are TRBV9 and TRBJ2-2, with D maybe TRBD2 (5 bases). The germline V gene has CDR1 SGDLS and CDR2 YYNGEE. Trimming removed 0 bases at V and 3 bases at J, with 9 bases between. This CDR3 region has 15 residues. CDR3: CASSVVAGDTGELFF. Here the CDR3 DNA reads TGTGCCAGCAGCGTAGTTGCGGGTGACACCGGGGAGCTGTTTTTT.

This clonotype was counted ten times or more. The chain combines TRBV7-8 with TRBJ2-7; D might be TRBD1 (6 bases). V lost 5 bases and J 4 bases, leaving 12 bases between the germline ends. CDR3 length: 13 amino acids. Germline V gene lookup returns CDR1 SGHVS and CDR2 FQNEAQ. The CDR3 sequence is CASSLQGWYEQYF. The DNA for the CDR3 is TGTGCCAGCAGCCTCCAGGGGTGGTACGAGCAGTACTTC.

This sequence joins TRBV20-1 and TRBJ2-3, with unresolved D. The V gene's germline CDR1 is DFQATT and CDR2 SNEGSKA (reference sequence). The CDR3 sequence is 11 residues long. Trimming removed 8 bases at V and 6 bases at J, with 12 bases between. For the CDR3, the DNA is TGCAGTTTCCTAGTTGCTGATACGCAGTATTTT. Translation: CSFLVADTQYF.

The chain is built from TRBV11-2 and TRBJ2-5, with 10 positions matching TRBD1. The germline V gene has CDR1 SGHAT and CDR2 FQNNGV. The CDR3 runs to 14 residues. Unmatched junction bases numbered 5, after V lost 8 bases and J lost 2 bases. The CDR3 sequence is CASSGTGDQETQYF. The CDR3 bases are TGTGCCAGCTCCGGGACAGGGGATCAAGAGACCCAGTACTTC.

The chain carries TRBV7-9 and TRBJ2-2; the D is unclear. CDR3 length equals 16 residues. Per the germline V gene, CDR1 is SEHNR and CDR2 is FQNEAQ (reference sequence). Trimming took off 0 bases at V and 4 bases at J, with 12 bases between the two ends. In DNA form, the CDR3 reads TGTGCCAGCAGCTTAGCTCCGACCCCAATCACCGGGGAGCTGTTTTTT. Amino acids: CASSLAPTPITGELFF.

This clonotype was detected many times. The CDR3 protein is CASSPGTSGRKTQYF. The CDR3 bases are TGTGCCAGCAGTCCCGGGACTAGCGGGAGAAAGACCCAGTACTTC. The chain employs TRBV28 and TRBJ2-5; 14 nucleotides match TRBD2. The germline gives CDR1 MDHEN, CDR2 SYDVKM. With V trimmed by 5 bases and J by 6 bases, 5 bases remained unmatched. This CDR3 region has 15 residues.

The table lists this clonotype with many counts. This chain connects TRBV7-9 to TRBJ2-3; D uncertain. Trimming left V 6 bases short and J 3 bases short, with 19 bases between. This CDR3 contains 16 residues. Germline V gene data show CDR1 as SEHNR and CDR2 as FQNEAQ (reference sequence). CDR3 sequence reads: CASSFWFGKNTDTQYF. The CDR3 DNA reads TGTGCCAGCAGTTTTTGGTTTGGGAAAAATACAGATACGCAGTATTTT.

This clonotype has just a few counts. The chain has TRBV2 and TRBJ2-2, with 11 bases identical to TRBD2. The V and J ends lost 4 bases and 9 bases, in that order; junction bases with no gene match: 16. CDR3 length equals 18 residues. Germline assignment: CDR1 SNHLY and CDR2 FYNNEI. The CDR3 DNA is TGTGCCAGCAGTGGAAGTAATAGCGGGGGGGTTGTATTCCGGGAGCTGTTTTTT. It yields the protein CASSGSNSGGVVFRELFF. The full variable domain, completed using reference TRBV2 and TRBJ2-2, is EPEVTQTPSHQVTQMGQEVILRCVPISNHLYFYWYRQILGQKVEFLVSFYNNEISEKSEIFDDQFSVERPDGSNFTLKIRSTKLEDSAMYFCASSGSNSGGVVFRELFFGEGSRLTVL.

The rearrangement joins TRBV28 to TRBJ2-1; D is ambiguous. The CDR3 spans 15 residues. The V end was cut by 3 bases, the J end by 8 bases, with 17 bases between. From germline, CDR1 is MDHEN and CDR2 SYDVKM. CDR3 in amino acids: CASSFLGPLQDEQFF. In DNA form, the CDR3 reads TGTGCCAGCAGTTTCCTAGGGCCTCTGCAGGATGAGCAGTTCTTC.

In this sample, this clonotype turned up many times. V usage is TRBV20-1 and J usage is TRBJ1-1; D call uncertain. The CDR3 has 14 amino acids. Trimming took off 0 bases at V and 4 bases at J, with 12 bases between the two ends. The V gene's germline CDR1 is DFQATT and CDR2 SNEGSKA (reference sequence). The CDR3 reads CSARDAKRGTEAFF. The DNA of the CDR3 is TGCAGTGCTAGAGACGCAAAACGGGGCACTGAAGCTTTCTTT.

This clonotype was counted ten times or more. The chain uses TRBV28 and TRBJ2-3; 12 bases agree with TRBD2. Germline V gene data show CDR1 as MDHEN and CDR2 as SYDVKM. The CDR3 has 14 amino acids. J lost 7 bases, V lost 5 bases, and 4 bases had no gene match. The CDR3 nucleotides read TGTGCCAGCAGTCGACTAGCGGGAGTAAATACGCAGTATTTT. Encoded protein: CASSRLAGVNTQYF.

This clonotype was observed a handful of times. The chain joins TRBV5-1 to TRBJ2-2; 9 bases map to TRBD1. The CDR3 runs 15 residues. CDR1 SGHRS and CDR2 YFSETQ come from the germline V gene. J lost 6 bases, V lost 2 bases, and 5 bases had no gene match. The chain's CDR3 is CASSFRQGGAGELFF. CDR3 DNA: TGCGCCAGCAGCTTTCGACAGGGGGGTGCCGGGGAGCTGTTTTTT.

The table lists this clonotype with a few counts. The chain employs TRBV6-2 or TRBV6-3 and TRBJ2-5; TRBD1 is a possible D gene (5 bases). CDR1 is MNHEY, CDR2 SVGEGT, per germline. This CDR3 region has 14 residues. V gave up 9 bases and J gave up 5 bases, with 19 bases separating them. As DNA, the CDR3 is TGTGCCAGTTCGCTGGATGGGGCGCGTGAGACCCAGTACTTC. The encoded protein is CASSLDGARETQYF.

This clonotype was detected ten times or more. The rearrangement joins TRBV7-2 to TRBJ2-7, with D possibly matching TRBD2 (6 bases). Trimming removed 1 base at V and 4 bases at J, with 14 bases between. Germline V gene data show CDR1 as SGHTA and CDR2 as FQGNSA. The CDR3 is 15 amino acids. CDR3 loop: CASSLDVSGFYEQYF. For the CDR3, the DNA is TGTGCCAGCAGCTTAGACGTTAGCGGCTTTTACGAGCAGTACTTC.

The chain uses TRBV18 and TRBJ2-3; tentative D call: TRBD2 (5 bases). V shed 0 bases and J shed 1 base, with 17 bases lying between them. CDR3 length equals 18 residues. The germline V gene encodes CDR1 KGHSH and CDR2 LQKENI. CDR3 sequence reads: CASSPPPPTLAGTDTQYF. CDR3 nucleotide sequence: TGTGCCAGCTCACCACCGCCTCCAACCCTAGCCGGCACAGATACGCAGTATTTT.

This clonotype has ten or more counts. This rearrangement joins TRBV20-1 to TRBJ2-2; D uncertain. CDR3 length equals 15 residues. The V gene lost 0 bases and the J gene lost 4 bases, with 12 bases spanning the gap. Germline lookup yields CDR1 DFQATT and CDR2 SNEGSKA (reference sequence). The DNA for the CDR3 is TGCAGTGCTAGAGATCAAGGTCGGCCCACCGGGGAGCTGTTTTTT. Encoded protein: CSARDQGRPTGELFF.

V gene TRBV27 combines with J gene TRBJ2-3; 7 bases are shared with TRBD1. The CDR3 has 15 amino acids. Germline V gives CDR1 MNHEY, CDR2 SMNVEV (reference sequence). The V segment lost 6 bases and the J segment 4 bases; nucleotides outside the gene matches: 10. DNA for the CDR3: TGTGCCAGCAGCATGGACAGGCGAGATTCAGATACGCAGTATTTT. Translated, it gives CASSMDRRDSDTQYF.

This clonotype was observed a few times. The chain joins TRBV28 to TRBJ2-7, with 11 positions matching TRBD2. V lost 4 bases to trimming and J lost 1 base; unmatched junction nucleotides: 9. This CDR3 is 17 amino acids long. Germline CDR1 MDHEN, CDR2 SYDVKM. CDR3 bases: TGTGCCAGCAGTTCCCCTGGGCTAGCGGGAGGTTCCTACGAGCAGTACTTC. As protein: CASSSPGLAGGSYEQYF.

The genes are TRBV7-9 and TRBJ2-6; D remains ambiguous. Deletions cut 4 bases from V and 0 bases from J, with 16 bases between. The CDR3 extends over 18 amino acids. CDR1 and CDR2 from the germline V gene are SEHNR and FQNEAQ (reference sequence). Written as DNA, the CDR3 is TGTGCCAGCAGCTCGAAGACTGTGTGGACCTCTGGGGCCAACGTCCTGACTTTC. Its translation is CASSSKTVWTSGANVLTF.

In its sample, this clonotype was seen many times. The chain carries TRBV18 and TRBJ2-3; the D gene is possibly TRBD1 (5 bases). From germline, CDR1 is KGHSH and CDR2 LQKENI. V was shortened by 3 bases and J by 3 bases, with 16 bases between the two germline ends. The CDR3 runs to 16 residues. This chain's CDR3 is CASSPGRHQGTDTQYF. Written as DNA, the CDR3 is TGTGCCAGCTCACCTGGAAGGCACCAGGGTACAGATACGCAGTATTTT.

For this clonotype: A read error may account for a junction end that differs from germline. V gene TRBV5-1 combines with J gene TRBJ2-3; TRBD2 might be the D (5 bases). Germline lookup yields CDR1 SGHRS and CDR2 YFSETQ. This CDR3 contains 15 residues. The CDR3 sequence: CASSLLQRTPGTQYF. CDR3 nucleotides: TGTGCCAGCAGCCTCCTCCAACGGACCCCGGGGACGCAGTATTTT.

V is TRBV5-1 and J is TRBJ2-5; D is undetermined. From germline, CDR1 is SGHRS and CDR2 YFSETQ. This CDR3 spans 10 amino acids. V was cut by 4 bases and J by 14 bases, with 12 bases left in between. CDR3 DNA: TGCGCCAGCAGCACCAGTATTTACTACTTC. Translating gives CASSTSIYYF.